A single sample gave rise to the 28 T cell receptor beta chains below, sequenced in a study of cytomegalovirus exposure and HLA in healthy donors. PCR amplification relied on 60 Vbeta primers (plus 13 Jbeta primers). Produced via immunoSEQ multiplex PCR; TCRdb's table is partial and in-frame only. The sample yields about 270,000 clones, around 86% seen once. Sequencing was performed on PBMCs. The receptors here all came from a man aged 35 to 55 in good health and CMV-seropositive.

The J gene is TRBJ1-1, the V gene TRBV11-2; D may be TRBD1 (5 bases). The CDR3 loop spans 15 amino acids. Germline V CDR1 and CDR2: SGHAT, FQNNGV. Trimming removed 5 bases from V and 0 bases from J, with 13 bases in between. This CDR3 is CASSSWTKVNTEAFF. The DNA of the CDR3 is TGTGCCAGCAGCAGTTGGACAAAAGTGAACACTGAAGCTTTCTTT.

The CDR3 protein is CASSSSGVIGYTF. The DNA for the CDR3 is TGTGCCAGCAGTTCGTCAGGGGTCATTGGCTACACCTTC. V usage is TRBV6-5 and J usage is TRBJ1-2; a possible D gene is TRBD1 (6 bases). Germline CDR1 is MNHEY and CDR2 is SVGAGI. Between the trimmed V and J ends, which lost 4 bases and 7 bases, there was a span of 13 bases. This CDR3 spans 13 amino acids.

The chain carries TRBV2 and TRBJ1-1, with D tentatively TRBD1 (6 bases). The germline CDR1 and CDR2 sequences are SNHLY and FYNNEI. This CDR3 has 13 residues. V lost 3 bases to trimming and J lost 4 bases, with 9 bases between them. The CDR3 sequence: CASSESGVTEAFF. The CDR3 bases are TGTGCCAGCAGTGAGTCAGGGGTCACTGAAGCTTTCTTT.

The rearrangement joins TRBV5-1 to TRBJ2-1, with 10 bases aligning to TRBD2. This CDR3 has 17 residues. In germline, CDR1 is SGHRS, CDR2 YFSETQ. V shed 6 bases, J shed 2 bases, and the junction held 11 bases outside the gene matches. The CDR3 loop reads CASTLEASGGPYNEQFF. CDR3 DNA: TGCGCCAGCACCCTGGAGGCTAGCGGGGGCCCCTACAATGAGCAGTTCTTC. Full variable domain (missing parts from reference TRBV5-1 and TRBJ2-1): KAGVTQTPRYLIKTRGQQVTLSCSPISGHRSVSWYQQTPGQGLQFLFEYFSETQRNKGNFPGRFSGRQFSNSRSEMNVSTLELGDSALYLCASTLEASGGPYNEQFFGPGTRLTVL.

This chain uses TRBV5-5 with TRBJ2-6, with TRBD2 as a possible D gene (6 bases). With 4 bases removed from V and 8 bases from J, the gap between germline ends came to 10 bases. Germline values: CDR1 SGHKS, CDR2 YYEKEE (reference sequence). CDR3 length: 13 residues. CDR3 amino acids: CASSREWTNVLTF. The DNA of the CDR3 is TGTGCCAGCAGCCGGGAGTGGACCAACGTCCTGACTTTC.

V is TRBV7-9 and J is TRBJ1-5; 8 bases agree with TRBD1. The CDR3 runs 14 residues. The germline V gene has CDR1 SEHNR and CDR2 FQNEAQ (reference sequence). V gave up 4 bases and J gave up 4 bases; unmatched junction bases: 3. CDR3 bases: TGTGCCAGCAGCTCCGACAGGGGAAATCAGCCCCAGCATTTT. Amino acid sequence: CASSSDRGNQPQHF.

This chain connects TRBV5-4 to TRBJ2-1; D might be TRBD2 (5 bases). The germline gives CDR1 SGHNT, CDR2 YYREEE (reference sequence). The CDR3 runs 14 residues. The V and J ends lost 5 bases and 4 bases respectively, with 13 bases between them. The CDR3 protein is CASSPDGVYNEQFF. The CDR3 nucleotides read TGTGCCAGCAGTCCGGACGGGGTTTACAATGAGCAGTTCTTC.

The chain carries TRBV28 and TRBJ1-6; weak D call: TRBD1 (5 bases). V was cut by 6 bases and J by 7 bases, with 19 bases left in between. Germline-derived CDR1 and CDR2 are MDHEN and SYDVKM. CDR3 length: 16 residues. The chain's CDR3 is CASSPPSGGANSPLHF. The CDR3 region has the DNA TGTGCCAGCAGCCCGCCCTCTGGAGGGGCGAATTCACCCCTCCACTTT.

This chain's CDR3 is CASSPRGAGLWTDTQYF. In DNA, the CDR3 is TGTGCCAGCAGCCCCCGGGGAGCGGGACTTTGGACAGATACGCAGTATTTT. The chain links TRBV7-2 to TRBJ2-3, with 7 bases identical to TRBD2. CDR3 size: 17 residues. With V trimmed by 5 bases and J by 3 bases, 14 bases remained unmatched. Germline V gives CDR1 SGHTA, CDR2 FQGNSA.

This clone was recorded once. CDR3 region: CASKEGAFSGNTIYF. CDR3 DNA: TGTGCCAGCAAGGAGGGGGCTTTCTCTGGAAACACCATATATTTT. The chain employs TRBV27 and TRBJ1-3, with 7 bases identical to TRBD1. Germline CDR1 is MNHEY and CDR2 is SMNVEV (reference sequence). This CDR3 contains 15 residues. With 7 bases clipped from V and 0 bases from J, the junction kept 6 bases outside the gene matches.

The rearrangement uses TRBV5-1 and TRBJ2-7, with 11 bases lining up with TRBD2. The CDR3 is made up of 16 amino acids. After removal of 0 bases from V and 6 bases from J, the junction contained 8 bases not matched to a gene. CDR1 SGHRS and CDR2 YFSETQ come from the germline V gene. This CDR3 reads CASSLGSGRAVCEQYF. The CDR3, as DNA: TGCGCCAGCAGCTTGGGTAGCGGGAGGGCCGTCTGCGAGCAGTACTTC.

This clone has only one observation. The chain joins TRBV6-6 to TRBJ2-5; D is undetermined. CDR1 is MNHNY, CDR2 SVGAGI, per germline (reference sequence). With 0 bases removed from V and 1 base from J, the gap between germline ends came to 9 bases. The CDR3 extends over 15 amino acids. CDR3 region: CASSYSMASQETQYF. The CDR3 DNA reads TGTGCCAGCAGTTACTCGATGGCTAGCCAAGAGACCCAGTACTTC.

The rearrangement links TRBV28 to TRBJ1-2; 7 bases are shared with TRBD1. The germline V gene has CDR1 MDHEN and CDR2 SYDVKM. This CDR3 spans 14 amino acids. Trimming removed 10 bases from V and 8 bases from J; junction bases left unmatched: 16. The CDR3, as DNA: TGTGCCACCCTGACAGGGAGCCGCTCGGGCGGCTACACCTTC. Its translation: CATLTGSRSGGYTF.

This chain uses TRBV11-3 with TRBJ2-1; TRBD1 is a possible D gene (6 bases). Germline CDR1 and CDR2: SGHNT and YENEEA. Trimming took off 5 bases at V and 0 bases at J, with 11 bases between the two ends. This CDR3 is built from 15 residues. CDR3 sequence: CASSLRGLSYNEQFF. CDR3 bases: TGTGCCAGCAGCCTCAGGGGCCTCTCCTACAATGAGCAGTTCTTC.

The CDR3 protein is CASSPGHGTQYF. For the CDR3, the DNA is TGTGCCAGCAGCCCCGGACACGGTACGCAGTATTTT. The rearrangement uses TRBV6-5 and TRBJ2-3, with D possibly being TRBD1 (5 bases). V was clipped by 6 bases and J by 8 bases, with 12 bases between them. CDR1 MNHEY and CDR2 SVGAGI come from the germline V gene. The CDR3 is made up of 12 amino acids.

The chain couples TRBV7-9 to TRBJ2-5; 8 bases fit TRBD1. This CDR3 spans 16 amino acids. Germline trimming cut 5 bases from V and 3 bases from J; bases unmatched to any gene: 11. The V gene's germline CDR1 is SEHNR and CDR2 FQNEAQ (reference sequence). The CDR3 bases are TGTGCCAGCAGCCCCCAGGGGGCTGGACCTAAAGAGACCCAGTACTTC. Protein product: CASSPQGAGPKETQYF.

The chain carries TRBV30 and TRBJ2-7, with TRBD1 matching over 7 bases. The trim removed 0 bases at V and 7 bases at J, leaving 3 bases unmatched. The CDR3 length is 12 residues. Germline CDR1 and CDR2: GTSNPN and SVGIG (reference sequence). Here the CDR3 DNA reads TGTGCCTGGAGTGTACAGGGGCTTGAGCAGTACTTC. It specifies CAWSVQGLEQYF. The full variable domain, completed using reference TRBV30 and TRBJ2-7, is SQTIHQWPATLVQPVGSPLSLECTVEGTSNPNLYWYRQAAGRGLQLLFYSVGIGQISSEVPQNLSASRPQDRQFILSSKKLLLSDSGFYLCAWSVQGLEQYFGPGTRLTVT.

The gene calls are TRBV19 and TRBJ2-1; 14 bases are shared with TRBD2. Trimming took 5 bases from V and 13 from J; bases not matched to a gene: 10. The CDR3 has 15 residues. CDR1 and CDR2 from the germline V gene are LNHDA and SQIVND (reference sequence). The CDR3 nucleotides read TGTGCCAGTAGTGCAACCGGGACTAGCGGGAGTAAACAGTTCTTC. Its protein is CASSATGTSGSKQFF. The entire variable domain, with the rest obtained from reference TRBV19 and TRBJ2-1, is as follows: DGGITQSPKYLFRKEGQNVTLSCEQNLNHDAMYWYRQDPGQGLRLIYYSQIVNDFQKGDIAEGYSVSREKKESFPLTVTSAQKNPTAFYLCASSATGTSGSKQFFGPGTRLTVL.

V gene TRBV5-1 combines with J gene TRBJ2-3; D remains unclear. V was trimmed by 4 bases and J by 1 base, leaving 7 bases between them. The germline V gene has CDR1 SGHRS and CDR2 YFSETQ. This CDR3 spans 13 amino acids. CDR3 protein: CASSARGTDTQYF. CDR3 DNA sequence: TGCGCCAGCAGCGCCCGGGGCACAGATACGCAGTATTTT. Full variable domain (remainder filled in from reference TRBV5-1 and TRBJ2-3): KAGVTQTPRYLIKTRGQQVTLSCSPISGHRSVSWYQQTPGQGLQFLFEYFSETQRNKGNFPGRFSGRQFSNSRSEMNVSTLELGDSALYLCASSARGTDTQYFGPGTRLTVL.

Turning to this clone: This likely comes from a read error, as the CDR3 has no conserved phenylalanine or tryptophan at its end. This chain connects TRBV6-5 to TRBJ1-2, with D perhaps matching TRBD1 (6 bases). V was trimmed by 6 bases and J by 2 bases, leaving 10 bases between them. CDR3 length: 13 residues. Germline V gene sequence: CDR1 MNHEY, CDR2 SVGAGI. This chain's CDR3 is CASRKTGNYGYTL. The CDR3, as DNA: TGTGCCAGCAGGAAAACAGGGAACTATGGCTACACCCTC.

The rearrangement links TRBV15 to TRBJ1-2; 11 nucleotides align to TRBD1. V trimming: 4 bases; J trimming: 6 bases; junction bases outside the gene matches: 7. The CDR3 is 15 amino acids. Germline CDR1 LNHNV, CDR2 YYDKDF (reference sequence). The CDR3 sequence: CATSKDRGQWDGYTF. The CDR3 nucleotides read TGTGCCACCAGCAAGGACAGGGGGCAATGGGATGGCTACACCTTC.

J is TRBJ1-3 and V is TRBV7-9; 7 positions match TRBD1. This CDR3 spans 14 amino acids. The V gene's germline CDR1 is SEHNR and CDR2 FQNEAQ (reference sequence). V dropped 7 bases and J dropped 0; count of bases not matched to a gene: 3. The DNA of the CDR3 is TGTGCCAGCACCTGGGACAGCTCTGGAAACACCATATATTTT. Its translation: CASTWDSSGNTIYF.

The gene calls are TRBV2 and TRBJ1-6; maybe TRBD1 (5 bases). CDR1 is SNHLY and CDR2 is FYNNEI in the germline V gene. The ends were cut back, 3 bases at V and 9 bases at J, with 12 bases in the middle. The CDR3 sequence is 14 residues long. The CDR3 loop is CASSDRVGPSPLHF. Here the CDR3 DNA reads TGTGCCAGCAGTGATCGGGTGGGGCCTTCACCCCTCCACTTT. Full variable domain (missing parts from reference TRBV2 and TRBJ1-6): EPEVTQTPSHQVTQMGQEVILRCVPISNHLYFYWYRQILGQKVEFLVSFYNNEISEKSEIFDDQFSVERPDGSNFTLKIRSTKLEDSAMYFCASSDRVGPSPLHFGNGTRLTVT.

This clone turned up a few times. V and J are TRBV5-6 and TRBJ2-7; TRBD2 matches at 7 bases. The CDR3 has 14 residues. The V gene end was trimmed by 0 bases and the J gene end by 1 base; junction bases not matched to a gene: 1. The germline V gene has CDR1 SGHDT and CDR2 YYEEEE. CDR3 protein: CASSLAGRSYEQYF. Written as DNA, the CDR3 is TGTGCCAGCAGCTTGGCCGGGAGGTCCTACGAGCAGTACTTC.

The chain recombines TRBV28 with TRBJ2-3; D might be TRBD2 (6 bases). Germline CDR1 and CDR2: MDHEN and SYDVKM. Deletions cut 5 bases from V and 6 bases from J, with 21 bases between. This CDR3 region has 16 residues. The CDR3 region is CASSQDLLAGGDTQYF. The CDR3 region has the DNA TGTGCCAGCAGTCAGGACCTACTAGCCGGCGGTGATACGCAGTATTTT. The variable domain in full, with the rest retrieved from reference TRBV28 and TRBJ2-3, is DVKVTQSSRYLVKRTGEKVFLECVQDMDHENMFWYRQDPGLGLRLIYFSYDVKMKEKGDIPEGYSVSREKKERFSLILESASTNQTSMYLCASSQDLLAGGDTQYFGPGTRLTVL.

The genes are TRBV27 and TRBJ2-1; D remains ambiguous. CDR3 length: 13 residues. The germline V gene encodes CDR1 MNHEY and CDR2 SMNVEV (reference sequence). Trimming left V 4 bases short and J 5 bases short, with 9 bases between. The CDR3 DNA is TGTGCCAGCAGTTCGCCAGTGCACAATGAGCAGTTCTTC. Its translation is CASSSPVHNEQFF.

V is TRBV11-2 and J is TRBJ2-7; D uncertain. The V end was cut by 2 bases, the J end by 2 bases, with 10 bases between. The CDR3 loop spans 14 amino acids. Germline V gene lookup returns CDR1 SGHAT and CDR2 FQNNGV. CDR3 nucleotides: TGTGCCAGCAGCTTATGGGCTGAGACCTACGAGCAGTACTTC. This translates into CASSLWAETYEQYF.

The chain couples TRBV28 to TRBJ1-3, with a weak D call TRBD1 (6 bases). The V gene's germline CDR1 is MDHEN and CDR2 SYDVKM. The CDR3 is 13 residues long. Trimming removed 5 bases from V and 7 bases from J, with 12 bases in between. CDR3: CASSPRGWNTIYF. The CDR3 DNA is TGTGCCAGCAGTCCCAGGGGATGGAACACCATATATTTT.